This T cell receptor beta chain was captured in a study of T cell responses to AZD1222 COVID-19 vaccine. This CDR3 contains 10 residues. V lost 0 bases and J 9 bases, leaving 6 bases between the germline ends. CDR1 is DFQATT and CDR2 is SNEGSKA in the germline V gene (reference sequence). Libraries were prepared by immunoSEQ multiplex PCR; TCRdb keeps only in-frame clonotypes and omits some of them. The sample contains roughly 130,000 clones, about 91% of which appear only once. Turning to this clone: Its antigen is as yet unknown.

Points from the study as a whole: Targets within unmutated variant regions were reportedly found for nearly half of spike-specific TCRs. Clonal diversity was possibly underestimated; the donors were predominantly white British and more often female. Spike was spanned by vaccine-associated CD4 TCRs, which were dominant at 160-218 and 743-854. No day 14 peak samples; only post-peak repertoires were characterized.

The sequence came from an adult in good health. The input for sequencing was peripheral blood, taken on day 0 of AZD1222 vaccination. This rearrangement joins TRBV20-1 to TRBJ2-7, with no clear D. This CDR3 is CSARDDRQYF. CDR3 sequence (DNA): TGCAGTGCTAGAGATGACCGGCAGTACTTC.